This entry lists 15 T cell receptor beta chains sequenced from one sample in a study of T cells in Graves' hyperthyroidism and ophthalmopathy. It was RNA transcripts that yielded the amplified TCR beta CDR3 regions. TCR CDR3 regions were first amplified by RT-PCR with HTBI primers. MiXCR, run by TCRdb on the multiplex PCR reads, gives a single entry per CDR3 protein. Altogether roughly 570,000 distinct CDR3 sequences are present, 15% to 17% being singletons, with the ten largest covering about 7%. Sequenced input: blood. These TCRs come from a woman between 25 and 40 years old with Graves' hyperthyroidism.

This clonotype was seen many times. The V gene is TRBV28, the J gene TRBJ2-5, with D unresolved. V lost 5 bases, J lost 9 bases, and 19 bases lay in between. Germline CDR1 is MDHEN and CDR2 is SYDVKM. The CDR3 has 14 residues. CDR3 in DNA: TGTGCCAGCAGTCCCGGAAGGAGCCCCGGAGCCCAGTACTTC. It translates to CASSPGRSPGAQYF.

V usage is TRBV9 and J usage is TRBJ2-2, with a possible D match to TRBD1 (6 bases). Trimming removed 1 base from V and 3 bases from J, with 10 bases in between. CDR1 is SGDLS, CDR2 YYNGEE, per germline. CDR3 size: 15 residues. DNA for the CDR3: TGTGCCAGCAGCGTACAGACAGGTTACACCGGGGAGCTGTTTTTT. It is translated as CASSVQTGYTGELFF.

In this sample, this clonotype turned up a few times. The CDR3 nucleotides read TGTGCCAGTAGTATCACGGGAGGAAACACCGGGGAGCTGTTTTTT. It is translated as CASSITGGNTGELFF. The chain joins TRBV19 to TRBJ2-2; TRBD2 aligns across 7 bases. The junction had 3 bases not matched to a gene; V was cut back by 3 bases and J by 2 bases. The CDR3 totals 15 residues. CDR1 is LNHDA and CDR2 is SQIVND in the germline V gene (reference sequence).

This clonotype was seen at least ten times. The V and J genes are TRBV12-5 and TRBJ1-5; D not resolved. The CDR3 consists of 13 residues. Trimming shortened V by 3 bases and J by 4 bases, and 7 bases separated the two germline ends. Per the germline V gene, CDR1 is LGHNT and CDR2 is FRNRAP. The CDR3 DNA sequence: TGTGCTAGTGGTTTCGAAGGGAATCAGCCCCAGCATTTT. Its protein is CASGFEGNQPQHF.

This clonotype was seen just once. This chain connects TRBV6-2 or TRBV6-3 to TRBJ2-7; maybe TRBD2 (5 bases). V was trimmed by 8 bases and J by 4 bases, leaving 18 bases between them. The CDR3 is made up of 14 amino acids. Germline V lookup: CDR1 MNHEY, CDR2 SVGEGT. CDR3 in amino acids: CASAKTPGIYEQYF. CDR3 bases: TGTGCCAGCGCAAAGACCCCCGGGATATACGAGCAGTACTTC.

This clonotype was counted only a few times. The chain employs TRBV4-3 and TRBJ2-7; D perhaps matches TRBD1 (6 bases). The CDR3 runs to 15 residues. Germline CDR1 reads LGHNA; CDR2 reads YSLEER. The V end was cut by 3 bases, the J end by 4 bases, with 16 bases between. CDR3 coding DNA: TGCGCCAGCAGCCAGGCGGTTCAGGGGACATACGAGCAGTACTTC. It encodes CASSQAVQGTYEQYF.

The rearrangement uses TRBV11-2 and TRBJ2-7; a weak D match, TRBD2 (6 bases). Germline V gene data show CDR1 as SGHAT and CDR2 as FQNNGV. The CDR3 spans 14 residues. V was cut by 5 bases and J by 3 bases, with 14 bases left in between. CDR3 coding DNA: TGTGCCAGCAGCCCCTACGGAGGGGTCTACGAGCAGTACTTC. It specifies CASSPYGGVYEQYF.

Many counts were recorded for this clonotype. CDR3 in amino acids: CASSQYGTGGTDTQYF. CDR3 bases: TGTGCCAGCTCTCAATACGGGACAGGGGGCACAGATACGCAGTATTTT. This rearrangement joins TRBV27 to TRBJ2-3; TRBD1 aligns across 10 bases. Germline CDR1 MNHEY, CDR2 SMNVEV (reference sequence). The CDR3 sequence is 16 residues long. Trimming removed 8 bases from V and 1 base from J; junction bases left unmatched: 9.

The CDR3 DNA sequence: TGTGCCAGCAGTCGGACTATCCAAGAGACCCAGTACTTC. Amino acid sequence: CASSRTIQETQYF. The chain uses TRBV2 and TRBJ2-5; the D gene is possibly TRBD2 (6 bases). The CDR3 totals 13 residues. Trimming shortened V by 5 bases and J by 1 base, and 8 bases separated the two germline ends. CDR1 is SNHLY and CDR2 is FYNNEI in the germline V gene.

The V call is TRBV10-1, the J call TRBJ1-1, with D possibly being TRBD1 (6 bases). The length of the CDR3 is 16 residues. CDR1 and CDR2 from the germline V gene are WNHNN and SYGVQD (reference sequence). Between the trimmed V and J ends, which lost 6 bases and 3 bases, there was a span of 20 bases. CDR3 DNA sequence: TGCGCCAGCAGGGAAACAGGGCACGAAGGGGACACTGAAGCTTTCTTT. Protein sequence: CASRETGHEGDTEAFF.

This sequence joins TRBV29-1 and TRBJ2-1; a possible D gene is TRBD1 (5 bases). The ends were cut back, 7 bases at V and 6 bases at J, with 19 bases in the middle. Germline CDR1 reads SQVTM; CDR2 reads ANQGSEA. The CDR3 loop spans 14 amino acids. For the CDR3, the DNA is TGCAGCGGGGCGATAGGGGCCCCTATCAATGAGCAGTTCTTC. Encoded protein: CSGAIGAPINEQFF.

Regarding this clonotype: This is likely a read error, given that the CDR3 carries no conserved phenylalanine or tryptophan at its end. This CDR3 reads CSGLWDTNTGELFY. CDR3 bases: TGCAGCGGGCTCTGGGACACGAACACCGGGGAGCTGTTTTAT. The chain couples TRBV20-1 to TRBJ2-2, with D possibly TRBD1 on 6 matching bases. The germline gives CDR1 DFQATT, CDR2 SNEGSKA (reference sequence). CDR3 length equals 14 residues.

With regard to this clonotype: Since a much larger clone is just one base distant, this may be a read error. The chain employs TRBV12-3 or TRBV12-4 and TRBJ1-2; D is ambiguous. V lost 2 bases and J 8 bases, leaving 15 bases between the germline ends. The CDR3 is 14 residues long. CDR3 DNA: TGTGCCAGCAGTTTACAGACAAGCACGGGCGGCTACACCTTC. Encoded protein: CASSLQTSTGGYTF.

This chain joins TRBV28 and TRBJ2-2, with 10 bases matching TRBD2. V shed 10 bases and J 6 bases; nucleotides not matched to a gene: 14. Germline V gene data show CDR1 as MDHEN and CDR2 as SYDVKM. The CDR3 length is 16 residues. The CDR3 loop is CATPSSRLAGAGELFF. The DNA of the CDR3 is TGTGCCACCCCATCCTCCCGGCTAGCGGGAGCCGGGGAGCTGTTTTTT.

There are many counts of this clonotype. The chain joins TRBV18 to TRBJ1-1; maybe TRBD1 (6 bases). CDR3 length equals 16 residues. CDR1 KGHSH and CDR2 LQKENI come from the germline V gene. Deletions cut 0 bases from V and 4 bases from J, with 15 bases between. DNA of the CDR3: TGTGCCAGCTCACCACCGCTTCCGGGGGCGATCACTGAAGCTTTCTTT. Its translation is CASSPPLPGAITEAFF.